One sample yielded the 17 T cell receptor beta chains listed below, sequenced in a study of blood T cell repertoires in COVID-19. Assay: immunoSEQ multiplex PCR; the TCRdb copy retains only in-frame clones and omits some. The sample contains around 68,000 clones, approximately 85% of which appear only once. The sequencing sample was made of peripheral blood. The origin of the receptors is a human donor in a cohort sampled during active COVID-19.

The chain couples TRBV27 to TRBJ1-6, with 8 bases fitting TRBD1. Trimming cost V 6 bases and J 6 bases; bases outside gene matches: 7. Germline loops: CDR1 MNHEY, CDR2 SMNVEV (reference sequence). This CDR3 comprises 15 residues. CDR3 bases: TGTGCCAGCAGACCAGGGGGCTCGGGTAATTCACCCCTCCACTTT. Translation gives CASRPGGSGNSPLHF.

The chain uses TRBV7-9 and TRBJ1-2; D unresolved. The length of the CDR3 is 12 residues. V was shortened by 5 bases and J by 5 bases, with 9 bases between the two germline ends. Germline V gives CDR1 SEHNR, CDR2 FQNEAQ (reference sequence). The CDR3 is CASSEGSYGYTF. The CDR3 nucleotides read TGTGCCAGCAGCGAGGGCTCATATGGCTACACCTTC.

V usage is TRBV12-3 or TRBV12-4 and J usage is TRBJ2-1; D unclear. This CDR3 region has 12 residues. The germline V and J ends were trimmed by 8 bases and 10 bases, with 15 bases remaining between them. The CDR3 DNA follows: TGTGCCAGCCTAATTTCCGCCGGGGAGCAGTTCTTC. It yields the protein CASLISAGEQFF.

Worth noting for this clone: One end of the junction varies from germline; a read error may be responsible. This chain links TRBV7-9 with TRBJ1-2; 8 positions agree with TRBD1. CDR1 is SEHNR, CDR2 FQNEAQ, per germline (reference sequence). This CDR3 has 12 residues. The CDR3 is CASSSRTGITYF. The CDR3 nucleotides read TGTGCCAGCAGCTCAAGGACAGGGATAACTTACTTC.

This sequence joins TRBV21-1 and TRBJ1-5; no DNA check was done on the table's D call, TRBD1. TRBV21-1 is a pseudogene. CDR3 size: 18 residues. CDR3 protein: CASSPPRFSRASDQPQHF. The CDR3 bases are TGTGCCAGCAGCCCCCCCAGATTCTCCAGGGCGTCCGATCAGCCCCAGCATTTT.

The rearrangement links TRBV11-3 to TRBJ1-1; TRBD1 matches at 7 bases. Germline-derived CDR1 and CDR2 are SGHNT and YENEEA. The CDR3 is 15 residues long. V gave up 10 bases and J gave up 1 base; unmatched junction bases: 12. The CDR3 nucleotides are TGTGCCACCAAACCGAAGACAGGGAGGAACACTGAAGCTTTCTTT. Its protein is CATKPKTGRNTEAFF.

The chain employs TRBV7-2 and TRBJ2-2; D ambiguous. Germline V gene lookup returns CDR1 SGHTA and CDR2 FQGNSA. CDR3 length: 14 amino acids. V was shortened by 5 bases and J by 4 bases, with 11 bases between the two germline ends. CDR3 sequence: CASSPSTATGELFF. CDR3 coding DNA: TGTGCCAGCAGCCCAAGCACCGCCACCGGGGAGCTGTTTTTT.

V usage is TRBV6-1 and J usage is TRBJ1-5; D not certain. The CDR3 is made up of 14 amino acids. CDR1 and CDR2 (germline): MNHNS, SASEGT. V shed 1 base and J shed 0 bases, with 4 bases lying between them. Here the CDR3 DNA reads TGTGCCAGCAGTGAAGGGCTTAGCAATCAGCCCCAGCATTTT. This sequence encodes CASSEGLSNQPQHF.

The genes are TRBV7-9 and TRBJ2-5; a possible D gene is TRBD2 (5 bases). The CDR3 totals 14 residues. Trimming shortened V by 5 bases and J by 0 bases, and 10 bases separated the two germline ends. Germline lookup yields CDR1 SEHNR and CDR2 FQNEAQ (reference sequence). CDR3 loop: CASSQIGDQETQYF. DNA for the CDR3: TGTGCCAGCAGCCAGATCGGGGACCAAGAGACCCAGTACTTC.

The chain recombines TRBV18 with TRBJ2-7; D may be TRBD2 (6 bases). CDR1 is KGHSH and CDR2 is LQKENI in the germline V gene. V lost 2 bases, J lost 6 bases, and 14 bases lay in between. CDR3 length: 14 residues. Here the CDR3 DNA reads TGTGCCAGCTCACCAGGCGGGGCCGCGGTCGAGCAGTACGTC. It translates to CASSPGGAAVEQYV.

The CDR3 is CASSHPGTGQDTQYF. The CDR3 nucleotides read TGTGCCAGTAGTCACCCGGGGACAGGACAAGATACGCAGTATTTT. The V call is TRBV19, the J call TRBJ2-3; 8 bases map to TRBD1. This CDR3 has 15 residues. The V and J ends lost 5 bases and 5 bases, in that order; junction bases with no gene match: 9. The germline CDR1 and CDR2 sequences are LNHDA and SQIVND (reference sequence).

As to this clone: Germline is not matched at one junction end, which may reflect a read error. This chain connects TRBV18 to TRBJ2-1; 11 bases agree with TRBD2. The CDR3 length is 12 residues. Germline CDR1 reads KGHSH; CDR2 reads LQKENI. CDR3 sequence: CASSPPTSGGVF. CDR3 coding DNA: TGTGCCAGCTCACCACCTACTAGCGGGGGTGTCTTC.

The chain uses TRBV5-6 and TRBJ1-6, with unresolved D. Germline V gene data show CDR1 as SGHDT and CDR2 as YYEEEE. This CDR3 is built from 17 residues. Trimming removed 2 bases from V and 10 bases from J, with 22 bases in between. The CDR3 DNA is TGTGCCAGCAGCTTTAGGTTTGAGGTTGAGGGTAGGTCACCCCTCCACTTT. This gives the protein CASSFRFEVEGRSPLHF. Full variable domain (remainder filled in from reference TRBV5-6 and TRBJ1-6): DAGVTQSPTHLIKTRGQQVTLRCSPKSGHDTVSWYQQALGQGPQFIFQYYEEEERQRGNFPDRFSGHQFPNYSSELNVNALLLGDSALYLCASSFRFEVEGRSPLHFGNGTRLTVT.

J is TRBJ1-2 and V is TRBV6-5; D may be TRBD1 (5 bases). The V end was cut by 6 bases, the J end by 7 bases, with 9 bases between. The CDR3 loop spans 11 amino acids. Germline CDR1 is MNHEY and CDR2 is SVGAGI. Written as DNA, the CDR3 is TGTGCCAGCAGACATGGGGCTGGCTACACCTTC. Residues: CASRHGAGYTF.

The chain joins TRBV29-1 to TRBJ1-2, with TRBD1 matching 9 bases. CDR1 and CDR2 (germline): SQVTM, ANQGSEA. CDR3 length: 13 residues. J gave up 1 base and V 6 bases, and 3 bases lay outside the gene matches. The chain's CDR3 is CSVGTGLNYGYTF. CDR3 DNA: TGCAGCGTCGGGACAGGGCTTAACTATGGCTACACCTTC.

Notes on this clone: The junction differs from germline at one of its ends, possibly a read error. This chain uses TRBV7-2 with TRBJ2-7; 8 nucleotides match TRBD1. The CDR3 consists of 13 residues. In germline, CDR1 is SGHTA, CDR2 FQGNSA. For the CDR3, the DNA is TGTGCCAGCAGCTTAGTTGCGCCAGGGGGCTTGGACTTC. Its translation: CASSLVAPGGLDF.

The V call is TRBV6-2 or TRBV6-3, the J call TRBJ1-4; TRBD1 agrees at 9 bases. The CDR3 is 18 amino acids. The V segment lost 5 bases and the J segment 0 bases; nucleotides outside the gene matches: 10. Germline V gives CDR1 MNHEY, CDR2 SVGEGT. CDR3: CASSDWGQGLATNEKLFF. The DNA for the CDR3 is TGTGCCAGCAGTGACTGGGGACAGGGCCTCGCAACTAATGAAAAACTGTTTTTT.